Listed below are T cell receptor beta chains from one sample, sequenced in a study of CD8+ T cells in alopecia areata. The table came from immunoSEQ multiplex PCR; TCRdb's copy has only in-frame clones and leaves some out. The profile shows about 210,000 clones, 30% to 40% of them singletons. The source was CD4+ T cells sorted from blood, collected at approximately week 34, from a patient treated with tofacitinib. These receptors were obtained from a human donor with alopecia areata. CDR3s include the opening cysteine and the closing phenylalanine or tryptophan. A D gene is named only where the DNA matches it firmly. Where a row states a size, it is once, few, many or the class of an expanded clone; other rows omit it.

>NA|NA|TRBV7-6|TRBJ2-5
TGTGCCAGCAGCTTGCCCCAAGAGACCCAGTACTTC
CASSLPQETQYF
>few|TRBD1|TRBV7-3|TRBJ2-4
TGTGCCAGCAGCTCGGGACAGGGGAACATTCAGTACTTC
CASSSGQGNIQYF
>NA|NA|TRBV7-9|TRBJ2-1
TGTGCCAGCAGCCCGAATCGAGTACACGAGCAGTTCTTC
CASSPNRVHEQFF
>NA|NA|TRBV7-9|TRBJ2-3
TGTGCCAGCGATACCGTTAGCACAGATACGCAGTATTTT
CASDTVSTDTQYF
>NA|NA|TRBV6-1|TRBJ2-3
TGTGCCAGCATGCGCAGGGGAGGCACAGATACGCAGTATTTT
CASMRRGGTDTQYF
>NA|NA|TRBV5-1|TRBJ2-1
TGCGCCAGCAGCTCCGGGACGCCAATATACAATGAGCAGTTCTTC
CASSSGTPIYNEQFF
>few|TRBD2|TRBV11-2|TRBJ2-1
TGTGCCAGCCACGCGACGGCCGCGGGAGGTAATGAGCAGTTCTTC
CASHATAAGGNEQFF
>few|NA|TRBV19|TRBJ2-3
TGTGCCAGTAGTATCCTAGCGCCCACTAGCACAGATACGCAGTATTTT
CASSILAPTSTDTQYF
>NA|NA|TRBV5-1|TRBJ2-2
TGCGCCAGCAGCCCTGGGACCACAGACACCGGGGAGCTGTTTTTT
CASSPGTTDTGELFF
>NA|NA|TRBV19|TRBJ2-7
TGTGCCAGTAGTATTAAGGGTGCTCCTTACTACGAGCAGTACTTC
CASSIKGAPYYEQYF
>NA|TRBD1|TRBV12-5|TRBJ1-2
TGTGCTAGTGGTTTAGCGCGGGACAGCCTCTATGGCTACACCTTC
CASGLARDSLYGYTF
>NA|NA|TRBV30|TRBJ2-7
TGTGCCGCGCCGAGGGGGAGAAGTGGGCAGTACTTC
CAAPRGRSGQYF
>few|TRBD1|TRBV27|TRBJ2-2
TGTGCCAGCAGTCGCAACAGGGGTGACACCGGGGAGCTGTTTTTT
CASSRNRGDTGELFF
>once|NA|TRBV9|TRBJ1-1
TGTGCCAGCAGCGTATCGGCGGGGAACACTGAAGCTTTCTTT
CASSVSAGNTEAFF
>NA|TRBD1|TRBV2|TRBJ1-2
TGTGCCAGCAGTCCCAGGACAGGGCAAGCCTATGGCTACACCTTC
CASSPRTGQAYGYTF
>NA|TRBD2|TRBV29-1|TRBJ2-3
TGCAGCGTTGAAAGCGGGGGTAGCACAGATACGCAGTATTTT
CSVESGGSTDTQYF
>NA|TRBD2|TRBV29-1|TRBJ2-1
TGCAGCGTTCGACTAGCCCCCAATGAGCAGTTCTTC
CSVRLAPNEQFF
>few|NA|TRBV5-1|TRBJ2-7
TGCGCCAGCAGCTTTGGGGACCGGGACGTCGGCGAGCAGTACTTC
CASSFGDRDVGEQYF
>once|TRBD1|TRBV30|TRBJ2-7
TGTGCCTGTTCGGGACAGGGGATGCGTGAGCAGTACTTC
CACSGQGMREQYF
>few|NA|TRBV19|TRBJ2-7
TGTGCCAGTAGTACCCCGGGGGCTAAAACGTCTTACGAGCAGTACTTC
CASSTPGAKTSYEQYF
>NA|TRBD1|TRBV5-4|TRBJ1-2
TGTGCCAGCAGTAAGGACAGGCCCCATGGCTACACCTTC
CASSKDRPHGYTF
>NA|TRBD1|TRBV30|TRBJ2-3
TGTGCCTGGAGTGGACAGGGGGCAGTGCGGACGCAGTATTTT
CAWSGQGAVRTQYF